This is a list of T cell receptor beta chains from one sample in a study of CD8 T cells in Susac syndrome. MiXCR was run by TCRdb on the immunoSEQ multiplex PCR reads, yielding one entry per CDR3 protein. Among some 300,000 distinct CDR3 sequences listed, roughly 85% were seen once. Sequencing was performed on CD8+ T cells from PBMCs. The receptor set was obtained from a human donor with multiple sclerosis. CDR3s include the opening cysteine and the closing phenylalanine or tryptophan. The order of the fields is V gene, J gene, D gene, clone size, CDR3 DNA, CDR3 protein. The D gene is left open where the match is weak. The size field is filled for only some rows; it gives once, few, many or a size class.

v_gene: TRBV20-1
j_gene: TRBJ2-1
d_gene: TRBD2
abundance: once
CDR3nt: TGCAGTGCTAGAAAACAGTATTCACTAGCGGGAGAAAGTCCATACAATGAGCAGTTCTTC
CDR3aa: CSARKQYSLAGESPYNEQFF

v_gene: TRBV30
j_gene: TRBJ1-2
d_gene: NA
abundance: NA
CDR3nt: TGTGCCTGGGGGGGGCGGAAATTGAGTTATTATGGCTACACCTTC
CDR3aa: CAWGGRKLSYYGYTF

v_gene: TRBV28
j_gene: TRBJ2-1
d_gene: TRBD2
abundance: NA
CDR3nt: TGTGCCAGCGTTTTAGGGCTAGCGGGAGCACGAGGCTTC
CDR3aa: CASVLGLAGARGF

v_gene: TRBV28
j_gene: TRBJ2-1
d_gene: TRBD2
abundance: NA
CDR3nt: TGTGCCAGCGGCAGCGGGACCTCCTACAATGAGCAGTTCTTC
CDR3aa: CASGSGTSYNEQFF

v_gene: TRBV7-8
j_gene: TRBJ2-7
d_gene: TRBD1
abundance: NA
CDR3nt: TGTGCCAGCAGCTGGGGCGCCGGGACAGGGAACGAGCAGTACTTC
CDR3aa: CASSWGAGTGNEQYF

v_gene: TRBV29-1
j_gene: TRBJ1-1
d_gene: NA
abundance: NA
CDR3nt: TGCAGCGGATTGGGACGGAATTCTTATGGAGTGAACACTGAAGCTTTCTTT
CDR3aa: CSGLGRNSYGVNTEAFF

v_gene: TRBV3-1
j_gene: TRBJ1-6
d_gene: NA
abundance: NA
CDR3nt: TGTGCCAGCAGCGTCGGCAGTCCACCCCTCCACTTT
CDR3aa: CASSVGSPPLHF

v_gene: TRBV24-1
j_gene: TRBJ2-1
d_gene: TRBD2
abundance: NA
CDR3nt: TGTGCCACCAGTGACGGGACTAGCTTCAATGAGCAGTTCTTC
CDR3aa: CATSDGTSFNEQFF

v_gene: TRBV28
j_gene: TRBJ2-7
d_gene: TRBD1
abundance: few
CDR3nt: TGTGCCAGCAGTTTAGTGGGACAGGGGTACGAGCAGTACTTC
CDR3aa: CASSLVGQGYEQYF

v_gene: TRBV24-1
j_gene: TRBJ2-1
d_gene: TRBD2
abundance: NA
CDR3nt: TGTGCCACCTCTGCCGCATGGCCGGGGGGGAACAATGAGCAGTTCTTC
CDR3aa: CATSAAWPGGNNEQFF

v_gene: TRBV20-1
j_gene: TRBJ1-2
d_gene: NA
abundance: few
CDR3nt: TGCAGTGCTAGAGATTGGACGGGAGGGAACTATGGCTACACCTTC
CDR3aa: CSARDWTGGNYGYTF

v_gene: TRBV19
j_gene: TRBJ2-7
d_gene: NA
abundance: NA
CDR3nt: TGTGCCAGCGGCCCCAACCTATACGAGCAGTACTTC
CDR3aa: CASGPNLYEQYF

v_gene: TRBV7-2
j_gene: TRBJ2-2
d_gene: NA
abundance: NA
CDR3nt: TGTGCCAGCAGCTTAGTGACATCCGGGGAGCTGTTTTTT
CDR3aa: CASSLVTSGELFF

v_gene: TRBV29-1
j_gene: TRBJ2-1
d_gene: NA
abundance: NA
CDR3nt: TGCAGCGTTGAAGGATCACCGGACAGCCCGATCAATGAGCAGTTCTTC
CDR3aa: CSVEGSPDSPINEQFF

v_gene: TRBV29-1
j_gene: TRBJ2-7
d_gene: NA
abundance: once
CDR3nt: TGCAGCGCTGAAGGCGGTAGCTCCTACGAGCAGTACTTC
CDR3aa: CSAEGGSSYEQYF

v_gene: TRBV28
j_gene: TRBJ1-5
d_gene: NA
abundance: NA
CDR3nt: TGTGCCAGCAGTTTAGGGCCGGGGGGGGCTGCCAATCAGCCCCAGCATTTT
CDR3aa: CASSLGPGGAANQPQHF

v_gene: TRBV6-8
j_gene: TRBJ2-1
d_gene: NA
abundance: NA
CDR3nt: TGTGCCAGCACCGTCCCAGAGAGCTCCTACAATGAGCAGTTCTTC
CDR3aa: CASTVPESSYNEQFF

v_gene: TRBV24-1
j_gene: TRBJ2-1
d_gene: NA
abundance: few
CDR3nt: TGTGCCACCAGTGATCGCGACCGGCCGAACAATGAGCAGTTCTTC
CDR3aa: CATSDRDRPNNEQFF

v_gene: TRBV11-3
j_gene: TRBJ2-3
d_gene: NA
abundance: NA
CDR3nt: TGTGCCAGCAGCTTAGACGGGAGAGGCACAGATACGCAGTATTTT
CDR3aa: CASSLDGRGTDTQYF

v_gene: TRBV20-1
j_gene: TRBJ2-3
d_gene: TRBD2
abundance: once
CDR3nt: TGCAGTGCTAGAGACGGTGGTAGCGGGCCTCTACCTTATTTT
CDR3aa: CSARDGGSGPLPYF

v_gene: TRBV10-3
j_gene: TRBJ2-1
d_gene: TRBD1
abundance: NA
CDR3nt: TGTGCCATCAGTGAGACCGGGACAGGGAAGAATGAGCAGTTCTTC
CDR3aa: CAISETGTGKNEQFF

v_gene: TRBV28
j_gene: TRBJ2-1
d_gene: TRBD1
abundance: NA
CDR3nt: TGTGCCAGCAGTACCCGGGACAGGGGTAGCACTGAGCAGTTCTTC
CDR3aa: CASSTRDRGSTEQFF

v_gene: TRBV4-3
j_gene: TRBJ2-7
d_gene: NA
abundance: NA
CDR3nt: TGCGCCAGCAGCCGGGTGGGGACGGACGAGCAGTACTTC
CDR3aa: CASSRVGTDEQYF

v_gene: TRBV5-6
j_gene: TRBJ2-3
d_gene: NA
abundance: NA
CDR3nt: TGTGCCAGCAGCTTTCTGGGGGCGCTGGCAGATACGCAGTATTTT
CDR3aa: CASSFLGALADTQYF

v_gene: TRBV15
j_gene: TRBJ1-2
d_gene: NA
abundance: NA
CDR3nt: TGTGCCACCAGCAGAGATTGGCAGGCCGGCCCTAGGTATGGCTACACCTTC
CDR3aa: CATSRDWQAGPRYGYTF

v_gene: TRBV12-3/TRBV12-4
j_gene: TRBJ2-7
d_gene: NA
abundance: NA
CDR3nt: TGTGCCAGCAGTTTAAAGGGGAAGGGGTCCTCCTACGAGCAGTACTTC
CDR3aa: CASSLKGKGSSYEQYF

v_gene: TRBV5-6
j_gene: TRBJ1-2
d_gene: NA
abundance: NA
CDR3nt: TGTGCCAGCATCCTCAGGGGTTCCGAGGTAGCCTATGGCTACACCTTC
CDR3aa: CASILRGSEVAYGYTF

v_gene: TRBV7-8
j_gene: TRBJ1-1
d_gene: NA
abundance: NA
CDR3nt: TGTGCCAGCAGCCCCCGACAAGGAATCGGGCGGACTGAAGCTTTCTTT
CDR3aa: CASSPRQGIGRTEAFF

v_gene: TRBV6-2/TRBV6-3
j_gene: TRBJ2-7
d_gene: NA
abundance: NA
CDR3nt: TGTGCCAGCAGTTCCACCCTCTCCGAGCAGTACTTC
CDR3aa: CASSSTLSEQYF

v_gene: TRBV4-3
j_gene: TRBJ2-7
d_gene: TRBD1
abundance: NA
CDR3nt: TGCGCCAGCAGCCAAAGTGTCAGGGGGCTTTACTACGAGCAGTACTTC
CDR3aa: CASSQSVRGLYYEQYF

v_gene: TRBV29-1
j_gene: TRBJ2-1
d_gene: TRBD2
abundance: NA
CDR3nt: TGCAGCTCGGGGGGTTATGAGCAGTTCTTC
CDR3aa: CSSGGYEQFF